This T cell receptor beta chain was captured in a study of Tregs in tolerant kidney transplant recipients. About the research overall: The nonmyeloablative bone marrow transplants came from related graft donors, with transient mixed chimerism.

With 5 bases removed from V and 6 bases from J, the gap between germline ends came to 16 bases. The CDR3 extends over 15 amino acids. Germline CDR1 reads MNHNS; CDR2 reads SASEGT. CFSE-labeled recipient PBMCs were cultured six to seven days with irradiated graft donor PBMCs, then FACS-sorted. A note on this clone: What it recognizes is unknown.

Assay: immunoSEQ multiplex PCR; the TCRdb copy retains only in-frame clones and omits some. This table holds about 8,300 clones, about 35% found once. The material sequenced was CD8+ T cells from blood cultured with allogeneic cells, taken before the transplant. V and J are TRBV6-1 and TRBJ2-2, with a weak D call TRBD2 (6 bases). This clonotype was obtained from a human patient who received a combined kidney and bone marrow transplant. In DNA, the CDR3 is TGTGCCAGCAGTTGGACTAACCACGGGGCCGGGGAGCTGTTTTTT. As protein: CASSWTNHGAGELFF.